This TCR beta chain was sequenced during a study of Epstein–Barr virus B cells in breast cancer (dated by TCRdb to the early 2020s). About the study as a whole: Control T cells were expanded by rapid expansion method with irradiated PBMC feeders, soluble OKT3 and IL-2 200 to 250 U/ml, collected 10-12 days after stimulation. This single-patient case report examined whether EBV+ B cells infiltrating the tumor shape the T-cell receptor repertoire in triple-negative breast cancer.

Notes on this clonotype: Its antigen remains undetermined. No quality values exist for individual bases; no much larger clone is one base distant.

Broad study findings and their caveats: Since all data came from a single patient, described as a first proof of concept, generalization is limited.

Receptors were amplified or captured by 5' RACE. The SMARTer Human TCR a/b Profiling Kit was used to construct TCR libraries from RNA, capturing the full V(D)J regions of both the alpha and beta chains. After amplification, the libraries were purified with AMPure XP beads and validated using the DNA 1000 Kit on an Agilent 2100 Bioanalyzer. The libraries were sequenced on an Illumina MiSeq using the 600-cycle v3 reagent kit, and 2 x 300 bp paired-end reads were generated. In the paper's pipeline: Reads were processed using MiXCR and VDJTools, with non-productive clonotypes removed and clonotypes collapsed by CDR3 amino acid sequence before frequencies were recalculated. Matching of CDR3 sequences to the McPAS-TCR database tolerated a Levenshtein distance of 1, and UpSet plots were generated in R using UpSetR. TCRdb cleaned the public reads at Q25 with fastp, built clones with MiXCR and kept in-frame beta chains. Entries that share a CDR3 protein sequence are merged under the most common genes and DNA. The V and J calls were determined by TCRdb, not by the authors. Here the sample has roughly 500 distinct CDR3 sequences; 36% occur a single time. Clones ranked in the top ten supply 98% to 99% of the sample.

RNA from roughly 1e5 to 1e6 cultured T cells was extracted using RNeasy Micro or Mini kits with on-column DNase digestion, and the RNA was checked on an Agilent 2100 Bioanalyzer. Sequencing was carried out using tumor-infiltrating lymphocytes expanded in culture. This clonotype originated in a woman in her 40s with triple-negative breast cancer.

The CDR3 corresponds to CASSVGTAVDYGYTF. The nucleotide sequence reads TGTGCCAGCAGCGTAGGGACAGCAGTTGACTATGGCTACACCTTC. In this chain, TRBV9 is recombined with TRBJ1-2; TRBD1 could be the D gene, as 6 bases match. Inclusive of the bounding cysteine and phenylalanine, the CDR3 is 15 residues long. Of the read, only the CDR3 DNA is kept; its 45 bases are in frame from base 1. Between the V and J ends, shortened by 0 bases and 3 bases respectively, the junction contains 12 bases. CDR1 and CDR2 are drawn from the germline V gene: SGDLS, YYNGEE.